This TCR beta chain was sequenced in a study of cytomegalovirus exposure and HLA in healthy donors. This PCR relied on a set of 60 Vbeta primers and 13 Jbeta primers. The protocol was immunoSEQ multiplex PCR, while the TCRdb copy is restricted to in-frame clones and leaves out a portion. The sample records about 120,000 clones, approximately 71% being singletons. Trimming stripped 3 bases from V and 3 bases from J, with 26 bases between. The CDR3 sequence is 19 residues long. CDR1 is LNHDA, CDR2 SQIVND, per germline (reference sequence). Input material: PBMCs. This receptor was identified in a woman aged 45 to 65 in good health and CMV-seronegative. This rearrangement joins TRBV19 to TRBJ1-1; D ambiguous. In DNA, the CDR3 is TGTGCCAGTAGTATCCCAGCGGGAACACAGACTATATTCTACACTGAAGCTTTCTTT. It is translated as CASSIPAGTQTIFYTEAFF.